This TCR beta chain was captured by sequencing in a study of CD8 T cells in Susac syndrome. Study conclusions and caveats: It was acknowledged in the study that its TCR sequencing and HLA analysis involved a relatively small number of individuals.

Comment on this clonotype: The antigen remains undetermined.

Peripheral blood CD8+ and CD4+ T cells were profiled by TCR beta sequencing. While serving as controls, healthy donors were matched for age and sex. This CDR3 comprises 14 residues. From germline, CDR1 is DFQATT and CDR2 SNEGSKA (reference sequence). The V segment lost 6 bases and the J segment 7 bases; nucleotides outside the gene matches: 9. Random hexamers primed reverse transcription of about 0.5 to 1 ug RNA. Multiplex immunoSEQ PCR targeted 54 Vbeta and 13 Jbeta TCR beta segments. In TCRdb, the immunoSEQ multiplex PCR reads were re-called with MiXCR into one record per CDR3 protein. Of some 190,000 distinct CDR3 sequences in the sample, 85% to 95% are singletons; the top ten hold around 0.093%.

Sequenced: CD4+ T cells from PBMCs. The clonotype originates from a human donor in good health. The chain couples TRBV20-1 to TRBJ2-1; the match to TRBD2 covers 10 bases. Here the CDR3 reads CSALRTSGINEQFF. The DNA of the CDR3 is TGCAGTGCCCTTCGGACTAGCGGTATAAATGAGCAGTTCTTC.